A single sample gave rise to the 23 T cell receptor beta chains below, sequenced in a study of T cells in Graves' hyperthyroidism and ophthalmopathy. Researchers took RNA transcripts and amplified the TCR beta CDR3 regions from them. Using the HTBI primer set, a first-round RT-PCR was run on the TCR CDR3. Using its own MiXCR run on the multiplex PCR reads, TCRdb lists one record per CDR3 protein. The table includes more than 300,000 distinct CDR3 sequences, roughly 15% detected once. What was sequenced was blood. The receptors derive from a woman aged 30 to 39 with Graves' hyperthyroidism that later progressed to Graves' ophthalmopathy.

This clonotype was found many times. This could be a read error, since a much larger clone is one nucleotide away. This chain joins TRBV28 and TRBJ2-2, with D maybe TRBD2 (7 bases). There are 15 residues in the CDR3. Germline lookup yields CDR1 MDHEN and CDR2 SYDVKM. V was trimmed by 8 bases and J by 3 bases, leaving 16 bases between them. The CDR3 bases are TGTGCCAGCGGGGGGGCAGGGAGGTACACCGGGGAGCTGTTTTTT. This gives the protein CASGGAGRYTGELFF.

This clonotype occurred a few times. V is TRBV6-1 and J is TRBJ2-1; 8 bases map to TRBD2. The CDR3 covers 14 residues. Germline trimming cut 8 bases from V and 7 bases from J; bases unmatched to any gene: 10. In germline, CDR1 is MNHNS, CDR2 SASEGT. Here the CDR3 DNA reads TGTGCCAGCGGAGACCAGCGGGAGTGGAATGAGCAGTTCTTC. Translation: CASGDQREWNEQFF.

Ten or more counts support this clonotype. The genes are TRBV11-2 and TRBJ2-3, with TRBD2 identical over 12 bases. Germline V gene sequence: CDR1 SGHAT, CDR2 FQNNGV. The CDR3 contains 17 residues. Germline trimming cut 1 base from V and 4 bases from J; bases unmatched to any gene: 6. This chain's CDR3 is CASSLGLAGVFADTQYF. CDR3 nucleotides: TGTGCCAGCAGCTTAGGACTAGCGGGAGTGTTTGCAGATACGCAGTATTTT.

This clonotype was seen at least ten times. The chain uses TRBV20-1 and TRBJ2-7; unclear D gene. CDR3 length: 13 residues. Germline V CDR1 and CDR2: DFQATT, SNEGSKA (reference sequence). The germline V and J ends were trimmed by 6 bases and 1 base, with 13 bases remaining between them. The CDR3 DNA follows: TGCAGTGCCTCCCCGGCACCATCCTACGAGCAGTACTTC. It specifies CSASPAPSYEQYF.

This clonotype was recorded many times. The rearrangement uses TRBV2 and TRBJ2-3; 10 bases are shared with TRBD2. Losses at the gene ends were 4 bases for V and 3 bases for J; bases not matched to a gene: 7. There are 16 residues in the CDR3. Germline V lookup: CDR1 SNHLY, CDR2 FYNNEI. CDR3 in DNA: TGTGCCAGCAGTGGGTCGATAGCGGGAGGAACAGATACGCAGTATTTT. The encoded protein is CASSGSIAGGTDTQYF.

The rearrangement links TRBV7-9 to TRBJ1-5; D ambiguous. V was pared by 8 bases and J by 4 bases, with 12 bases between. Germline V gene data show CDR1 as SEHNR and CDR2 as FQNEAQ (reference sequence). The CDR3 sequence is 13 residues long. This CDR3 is CASGGLGNQPQHF. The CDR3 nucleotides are TGTGCCAGCGGAGGGTTGGGGAATCAGCCCCAGCATTTT.

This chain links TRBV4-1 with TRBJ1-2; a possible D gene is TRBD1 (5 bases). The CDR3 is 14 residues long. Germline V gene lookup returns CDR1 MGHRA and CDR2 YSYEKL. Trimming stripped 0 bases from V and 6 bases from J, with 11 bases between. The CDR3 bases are TGCGCCAGCAGCCAAGACGCAGGGAGGGATGGCTACACCTTC. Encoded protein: CASSQDAGRDGYTF.

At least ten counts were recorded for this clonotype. CDR3 bases: TGTGCCAGCAGTTTCTCCAGGATCGGGGAGATAGCCAAAAACATTCAGTACTTC. This encodes CASSFSRIGEIAKNIQYF. The rearrangement joins TRBV2 to TRBJ2-4; D might be TRBD2 (5 bases). The CDR3 extends over 18 amino acids. The V and J ends lost 5 bases and 0 bases respectively, with 20 bases between them. Germline assignment: CDR1 SNHLY and CDR2 FYNNEI.

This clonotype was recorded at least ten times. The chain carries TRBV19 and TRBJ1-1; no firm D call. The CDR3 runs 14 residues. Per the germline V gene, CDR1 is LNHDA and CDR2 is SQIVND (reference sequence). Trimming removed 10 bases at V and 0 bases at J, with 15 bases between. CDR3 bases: TGTGCCACCTCAACGACGGACCTGAACACTGAAGCTTTCTTT. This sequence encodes CATSTTDLNTEAFF.

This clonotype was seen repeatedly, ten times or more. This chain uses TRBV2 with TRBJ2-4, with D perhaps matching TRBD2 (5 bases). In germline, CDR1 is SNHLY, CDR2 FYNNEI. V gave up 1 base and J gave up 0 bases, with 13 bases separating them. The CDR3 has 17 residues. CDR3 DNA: TGTGCCAGCAGTGAAGAGAGGGCAGTTCTAGCCAAAAACATTCAGTACTTC. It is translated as CASSEERAVLAKNIQYF. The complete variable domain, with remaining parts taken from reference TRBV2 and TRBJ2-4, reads EPEVTQTPSHQVTQMGQEVILRCVPISNHLYFYWYRQILGQKVEFLVSFYNNEISEKSEIFDDQFSVERPDGSNFTLKIRSTKLEDSAMYFCASSEERAVLAKNIQYFGAGTRLSVL.

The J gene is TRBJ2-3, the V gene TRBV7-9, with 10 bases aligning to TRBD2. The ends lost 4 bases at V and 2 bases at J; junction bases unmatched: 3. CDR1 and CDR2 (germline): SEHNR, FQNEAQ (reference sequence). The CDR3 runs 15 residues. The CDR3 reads CASSYGLAATDTQYF. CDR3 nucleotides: TGTGCCAGCAGCTACGGACTAGCGGCCACAGATACGCAGTATTTT.

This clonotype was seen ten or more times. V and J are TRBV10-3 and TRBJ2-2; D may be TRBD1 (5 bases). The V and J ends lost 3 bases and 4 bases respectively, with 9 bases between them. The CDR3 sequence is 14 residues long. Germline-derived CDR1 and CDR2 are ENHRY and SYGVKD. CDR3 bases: TGTGCCATCAGTGATAACAGGATCACCGGGGAGCTGTTTTTT. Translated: CAISDNRITGELFF.

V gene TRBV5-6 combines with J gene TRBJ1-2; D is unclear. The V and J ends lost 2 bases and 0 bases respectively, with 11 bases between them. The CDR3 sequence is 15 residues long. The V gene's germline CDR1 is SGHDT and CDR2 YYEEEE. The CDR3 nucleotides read TGTGCCAGCAGCTTTTTCGGCGGGACTAACTATGGCTACACCTTC. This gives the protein CASSFFGGTNYGYTF.

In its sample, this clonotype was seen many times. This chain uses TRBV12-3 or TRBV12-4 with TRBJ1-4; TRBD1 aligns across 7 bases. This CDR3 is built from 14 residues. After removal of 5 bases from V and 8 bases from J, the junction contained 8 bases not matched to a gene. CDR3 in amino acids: CASSPGGLGEKLFF. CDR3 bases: TGTGCCAGCAGTCCAGGGGGATTGGGGGAAAAACTGTTTTTT.

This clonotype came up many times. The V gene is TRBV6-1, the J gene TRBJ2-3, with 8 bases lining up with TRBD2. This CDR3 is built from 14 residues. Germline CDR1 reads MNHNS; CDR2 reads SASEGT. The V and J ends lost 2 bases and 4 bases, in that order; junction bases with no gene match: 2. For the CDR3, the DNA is TGTGCCAGCAGTGAACCCGGGAGGGCAGATACGCAGTATTTT. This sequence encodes CASSEPGRADTQYF.

CDR3 loop: CASSIWGNQPQHF. CDR3 sequence (DNA): TGTGCCAGTAGTATTTGGGGCAATCAGCCCCAGCATTTT. The chain employs TRBV19 and TRBJ1-5; D gene ambiguous. The CDR3 totals 13 residues. The V gene's germline CDR1 is LNHDA and CDR2 SQIVND (reference sequence). Trimming stripped 3 bases from V and 2 bases from J, with 5 bases between.

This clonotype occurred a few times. CDR3 protein: CASSLGHALAGAEEQFF. The CDR3 DNA reads TGCGCCAGCAGCTTGGGCCACGCGTTAGCGGGAGCCGAAGAGCAGTTCTTC. The rearrangement joins TRBV5-1 to TRBJ2-1, with 9 bases matching TRBD2. The V gene's germline CDR1 is SGHRS and CDR2 YFSETQ. The CDR3 has 17 residues. V lost 0 bases and J lost 10; bases outside the gene matches: 14. The full variable domain, rest sourced from reference TRBV5-1 and TRBJ2-1, is KAGVTQTPRYLIKTRGQQVTLSCSPISGHRSVSWYQQTPGQGLQFLFEYFSETQRNKGNFPGRFSGRQFSNSRSEMNVSTLELGDSALYLCASSLGHALAGAEEQFFGPGTRLTVL.

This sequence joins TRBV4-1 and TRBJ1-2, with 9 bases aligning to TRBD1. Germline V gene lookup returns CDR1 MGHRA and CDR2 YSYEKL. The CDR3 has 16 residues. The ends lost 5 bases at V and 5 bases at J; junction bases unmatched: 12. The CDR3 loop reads CASSSTGGVSAYGYTF. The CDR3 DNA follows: TGCGCCAGCAGCTCGACAGGGGGAGTCTCTGCATATGGCTACACCTTC.

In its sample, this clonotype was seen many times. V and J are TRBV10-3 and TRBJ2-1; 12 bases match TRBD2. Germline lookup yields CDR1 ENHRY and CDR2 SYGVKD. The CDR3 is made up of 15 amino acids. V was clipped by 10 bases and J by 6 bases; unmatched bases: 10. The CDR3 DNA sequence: TGTGCCAGAATCGAACCGGGACTAGCGGGCAATGAGCAGTTCTTC. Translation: CARIEPGLAGNEQFF.

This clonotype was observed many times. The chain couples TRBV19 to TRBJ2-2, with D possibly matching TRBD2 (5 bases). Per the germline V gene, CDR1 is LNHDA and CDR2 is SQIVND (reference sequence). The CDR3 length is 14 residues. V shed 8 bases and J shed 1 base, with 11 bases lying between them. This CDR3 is CASRRTVNTGELFF. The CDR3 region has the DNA TGTGCCAGTCGGAGGACGGTGAACACCGGGGAGCTGTTTTTT.

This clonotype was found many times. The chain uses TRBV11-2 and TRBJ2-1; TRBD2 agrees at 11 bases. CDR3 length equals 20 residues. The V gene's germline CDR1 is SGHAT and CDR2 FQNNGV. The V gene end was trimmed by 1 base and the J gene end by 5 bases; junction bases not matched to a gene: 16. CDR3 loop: CASSLGKGLAATTKDNEQFF. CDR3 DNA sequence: TGTGCCAGCAGCTTAGGAAAGGGACTAGCGGCTACAACTAAAGACAATGAGCAGTTCTTC.

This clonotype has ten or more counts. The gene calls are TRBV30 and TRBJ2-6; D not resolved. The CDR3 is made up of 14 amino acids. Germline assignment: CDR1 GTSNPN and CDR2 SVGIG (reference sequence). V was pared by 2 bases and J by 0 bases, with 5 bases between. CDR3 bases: TGTGCCTGGAGTCACAGCTCTGGGGCCAACGTCCTGACTTTC. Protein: CAWSHSSGANVLTF.

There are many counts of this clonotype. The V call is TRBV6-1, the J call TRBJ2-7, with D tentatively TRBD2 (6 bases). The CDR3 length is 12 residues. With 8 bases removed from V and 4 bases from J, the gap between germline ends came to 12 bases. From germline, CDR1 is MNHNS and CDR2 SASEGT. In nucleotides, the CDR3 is TGTGCCAGCGGGAGGCAGGCGTACGAGCAGTACTTC. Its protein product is CASGRQAYEQYF.